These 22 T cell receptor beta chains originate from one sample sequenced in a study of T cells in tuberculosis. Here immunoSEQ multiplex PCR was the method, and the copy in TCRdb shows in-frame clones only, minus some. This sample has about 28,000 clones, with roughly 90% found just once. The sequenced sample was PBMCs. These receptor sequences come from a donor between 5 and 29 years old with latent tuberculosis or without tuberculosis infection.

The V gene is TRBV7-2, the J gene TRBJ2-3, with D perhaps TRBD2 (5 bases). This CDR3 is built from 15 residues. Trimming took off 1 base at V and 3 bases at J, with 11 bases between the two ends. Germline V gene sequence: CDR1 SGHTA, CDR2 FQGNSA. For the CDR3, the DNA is TGTGCCAGCAGCTTAGAAGCGGTTAGTACAGATACGCAGTATTTT. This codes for CASSLEAVSTDTQYF.

CDR3 sequence: CAWSVCGRCTDTQYF. The CDR3 DNA is TGTGCCTGGAGTGTATGCGGCCGATGCACAGATACGCAGTATTTT. The genes are TRBV30 and TRBJ2-3; D is unclear. The CDR3 is 15 amino acids. V lost 0 bases and J 1 base, leaving 11 bases between the germline ends. Germline V gene lookup returns CDR1 GTSNPN and CDR2 SVGIG (reference sequence).

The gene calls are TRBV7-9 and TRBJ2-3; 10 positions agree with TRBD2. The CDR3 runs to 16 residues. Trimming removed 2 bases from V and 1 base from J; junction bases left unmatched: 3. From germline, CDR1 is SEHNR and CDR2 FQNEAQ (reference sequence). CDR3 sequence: CASSLLTSGGTDTQYF. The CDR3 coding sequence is TGTGCCAGCAGCTTATTAACTAGCGGGGGCACAGATACGCAGTATTTT.

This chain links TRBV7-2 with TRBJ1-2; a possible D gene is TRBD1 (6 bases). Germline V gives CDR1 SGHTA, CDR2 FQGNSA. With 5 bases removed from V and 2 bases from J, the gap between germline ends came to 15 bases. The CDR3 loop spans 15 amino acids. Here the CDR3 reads CASSDLSTGNYGYTF. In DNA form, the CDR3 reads TGTGCCAGCAGCGACCTAAGCACAGGGAACTATGGCTACACCTTC. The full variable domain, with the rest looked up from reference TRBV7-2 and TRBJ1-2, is GAGVSQSPSNKVTEKGKDVELRCDPISGHTALYWYRQSLGQGLEFLIYFQGNSAPDKSGLPSDRFSAERTGGSVSTLTIQRTQQEDSAVYLCASSDLSTGNYGYTFGSGTRLTVV.

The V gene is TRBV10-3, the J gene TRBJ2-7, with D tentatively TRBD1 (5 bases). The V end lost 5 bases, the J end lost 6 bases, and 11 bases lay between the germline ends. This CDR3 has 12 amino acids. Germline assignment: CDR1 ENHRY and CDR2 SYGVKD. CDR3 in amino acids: CAISQGVGEQYF. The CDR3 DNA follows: TGTGCCATCAGTCAAGGGGTGGGCGAGCAGTACTTC.

The CDR3 sequence is CASSETHPGSSTSYNEQFF. For the CDR3, the DNA is TGTGCCAGCAGCGAAACCCATCCCGGGAGCAGTACCTCCTACAATGAGCAGTTCTTC. The genes are TRBV27 and TRBJ2-1; a weak D match, TRBD2 (6 bases). The germline V gene has CDR1 MNHEY and CDR2 SMNVEV (reference sequence). V was shortened by 6 bases and J by 0 bases, with 24 bases between the two germline ends. This CDR3 has 19 residues.

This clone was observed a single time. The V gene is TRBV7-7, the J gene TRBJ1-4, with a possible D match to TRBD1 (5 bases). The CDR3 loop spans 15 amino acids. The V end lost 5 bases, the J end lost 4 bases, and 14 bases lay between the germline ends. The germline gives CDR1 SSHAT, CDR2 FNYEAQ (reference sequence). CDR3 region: CASSAREGDNEKLFF. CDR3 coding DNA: TGTGCCAGCAGCGCCAGGGAAGGGGATAATGAAAAACTGTTTTTT. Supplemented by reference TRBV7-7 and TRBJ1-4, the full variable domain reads GAGVSQSPRYKVTKRGQDVTLRCDPISSHATLYWYQQALGQGPEFLTYFNYEAQPDKSGLPSDRFSAERPEGSISTLTIQRTEQRDSAMYRCASSAREGDNEKLFFGSGTQLSVL.

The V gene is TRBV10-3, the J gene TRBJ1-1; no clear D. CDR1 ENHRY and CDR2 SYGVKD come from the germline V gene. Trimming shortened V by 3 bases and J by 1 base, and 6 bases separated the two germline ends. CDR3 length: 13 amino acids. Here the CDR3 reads CAISDAENTEAFF. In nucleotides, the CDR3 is TGTGCCATCAGTGACGCGGAGAACACTGAAGCTTTCTTT.

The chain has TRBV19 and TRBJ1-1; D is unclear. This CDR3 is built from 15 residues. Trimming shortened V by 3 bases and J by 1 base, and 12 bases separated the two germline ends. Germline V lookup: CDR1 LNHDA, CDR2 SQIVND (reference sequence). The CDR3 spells CASSIGRLENTEAFF. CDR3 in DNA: TGTGCCAGTAGTATTGGGAGACTAGAGAACACTGAAGCTTTCTTT.

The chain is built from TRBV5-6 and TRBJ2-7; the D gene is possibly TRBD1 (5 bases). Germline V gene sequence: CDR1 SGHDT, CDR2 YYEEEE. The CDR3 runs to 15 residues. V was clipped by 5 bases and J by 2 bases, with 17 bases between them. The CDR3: CASSSRLTAAYEQYF. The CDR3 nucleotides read TGTGCCAGCAGTTCGAGACTGACAGCCGCCTACGAGCAGTACTTC.

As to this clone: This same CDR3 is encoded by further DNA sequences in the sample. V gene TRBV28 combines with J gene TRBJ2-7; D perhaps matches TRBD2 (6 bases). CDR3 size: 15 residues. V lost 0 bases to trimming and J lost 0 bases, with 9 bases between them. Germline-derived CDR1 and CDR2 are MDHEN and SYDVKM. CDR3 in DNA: TGTGCCAGCAGTTTATGGGGGGGTTCCTCCTACGAGCAGTACTTC. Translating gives CASSLWGGSSYEQYF.

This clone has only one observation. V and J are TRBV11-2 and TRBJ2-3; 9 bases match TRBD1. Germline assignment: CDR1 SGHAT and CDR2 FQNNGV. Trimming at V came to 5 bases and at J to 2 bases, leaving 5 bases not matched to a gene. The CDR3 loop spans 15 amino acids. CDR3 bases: TGTGCCAGCAGCCTAGGGGACAGGGTCACAGATACGCAGTATTTT. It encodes CASSLGDRVTDTQYF.

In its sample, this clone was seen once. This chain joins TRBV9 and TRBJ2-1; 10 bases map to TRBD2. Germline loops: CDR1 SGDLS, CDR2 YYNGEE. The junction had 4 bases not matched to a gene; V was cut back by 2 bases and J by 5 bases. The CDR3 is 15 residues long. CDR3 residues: CASSVSGGRNNEQFF. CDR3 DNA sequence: TGTGCCAGCAGCGTTAGCGGGGGGCGAAACAATGAGCAGTTCTTC.

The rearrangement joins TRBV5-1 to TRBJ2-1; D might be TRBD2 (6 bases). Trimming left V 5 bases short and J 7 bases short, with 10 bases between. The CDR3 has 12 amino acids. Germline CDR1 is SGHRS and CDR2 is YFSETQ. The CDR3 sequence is CASRDYGNEQFF. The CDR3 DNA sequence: TGCGCCAGCAGGGACTACGGGAATGAGCAGTTCTTC.

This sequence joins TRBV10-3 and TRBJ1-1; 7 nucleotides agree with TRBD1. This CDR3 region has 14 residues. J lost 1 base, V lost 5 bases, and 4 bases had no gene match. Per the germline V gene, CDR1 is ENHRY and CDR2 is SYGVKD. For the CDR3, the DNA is TGTGCCATCAGTCTCGGGACAGCGAACACTGAAGCTTTCTTT. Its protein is CAISLGTANTEAFF.

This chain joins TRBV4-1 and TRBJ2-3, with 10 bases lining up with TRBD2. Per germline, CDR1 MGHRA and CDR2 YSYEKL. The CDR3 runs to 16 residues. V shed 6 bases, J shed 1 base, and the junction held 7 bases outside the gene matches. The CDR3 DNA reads TGCGCCAGCAGTCCTGTTCTAGCGGGGGGCACAGATACGCAGTATTTT. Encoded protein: CASSPVLAGGTDTQYF.

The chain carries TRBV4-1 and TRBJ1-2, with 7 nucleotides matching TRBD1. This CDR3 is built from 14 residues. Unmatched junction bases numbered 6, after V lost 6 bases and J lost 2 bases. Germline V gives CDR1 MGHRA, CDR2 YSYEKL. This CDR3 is CASRQEGGNYGYTF. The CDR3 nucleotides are TGCGCCAGCAGACAGGAAGGGGGCAACTATGGCTACACCTTC.

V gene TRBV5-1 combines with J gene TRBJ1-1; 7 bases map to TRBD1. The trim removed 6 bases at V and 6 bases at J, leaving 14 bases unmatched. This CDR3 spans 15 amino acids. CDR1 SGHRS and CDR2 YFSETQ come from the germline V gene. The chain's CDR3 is CASKDRADPRAEAFF. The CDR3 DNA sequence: TGCGCCAGCAAAGACAGGGCCGATCCAAGGGCTGAAGCTTTCTTT.

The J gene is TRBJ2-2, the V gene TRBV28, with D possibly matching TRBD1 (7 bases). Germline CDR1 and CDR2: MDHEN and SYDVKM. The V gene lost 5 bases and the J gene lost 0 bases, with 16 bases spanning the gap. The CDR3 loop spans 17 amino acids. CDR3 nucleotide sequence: TGTGCCAGCAGTGGCAGGGGGACTCGAACGAACACCGGGGAGCTGTTTTTT. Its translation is CASSGRGTRTNTGELFF.

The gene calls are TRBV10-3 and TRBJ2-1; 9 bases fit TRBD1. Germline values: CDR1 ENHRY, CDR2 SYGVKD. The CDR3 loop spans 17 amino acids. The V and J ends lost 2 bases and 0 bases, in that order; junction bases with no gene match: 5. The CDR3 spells CAISEAPTGGSYNEQFF. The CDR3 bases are TGTGCCATCAGTGAGGCGCCGACAGGGGGCTCCTACAATGAGCAGTTCTTC.

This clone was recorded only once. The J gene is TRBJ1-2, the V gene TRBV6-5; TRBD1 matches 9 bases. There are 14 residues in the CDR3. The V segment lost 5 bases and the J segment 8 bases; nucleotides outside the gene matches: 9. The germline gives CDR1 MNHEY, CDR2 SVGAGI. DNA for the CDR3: TGTGCCAGCAGTGGGACAGGGTTAGTCGGGGGCTACACCTTC. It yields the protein CASSGTGLVGGYTF.

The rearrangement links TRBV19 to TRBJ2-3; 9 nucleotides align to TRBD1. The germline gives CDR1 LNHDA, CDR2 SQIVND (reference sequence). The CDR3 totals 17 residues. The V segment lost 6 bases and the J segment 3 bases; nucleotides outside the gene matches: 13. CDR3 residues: CASSKYGDREYTDTQYF. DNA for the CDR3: TGTGCCAGTAGCAAGTATGGGGACAGGGAATATACAGATACGCAGTATTTT. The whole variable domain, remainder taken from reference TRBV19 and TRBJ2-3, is DGGITQSPKYLFRKEGQNVTLSCEQNLNHDAMYWYRQDPGQGLRLIYYSQIVNDFQKGDIAEGYSVSREKKESFPLTVTSAQKNPTAFYLCASSKYGDREYTDTQYFGPGTRLTVL.